These T cell receptor beta chains were read from a single sample in a study of sequential checkpoint blockade in melanoma. Produced via immunoSEQ multiplex PCR; TCRdb's table is partial and in-frame only. The sample has roughly 2,500 clones, 12% to 15% seen once. Sequencing was performed on tumor tissue (inferred from file names), taken from a patient given nivolumab and ipilimumab in sequence. These receptors came from a human donor with melanoma. Each CDR3 is given with its conserved first and last residue. A D gene is named only where the DNA matches it firmly. Size values are once, few and many counts, or a class for expanded clones, and some rows have none.

V gene,D gene,clone size,CDR3 length,J gene,CDR3 DNA,CDR3 protein
TRBV5-1,TRBD2,.,18,TRBJ2-7,TGCGCCAGCAGCTTGGAGGGTAGCGGGAGTAGCGTCTCGACCGAGCAGTACTTC,CASSLEGSGSSVSTEQYF
TRBV11-3,.,medium-sized,14,TRBJ1-2,TGTGCCAGCAGCTTAACAGGGAGAGAGGATGGCTACACCTTC,CASSLTGREDGYTF
TRBV11-3,.,.,16,TRBJ2-3,TGTGCCAGCAGCTCCCTACGGAATACAGTGGTAGATACGCAGTATTTT,CASSSLRNTVVDTQYF
TRBV11-3,TRBD1,medium-sized,15,TRBJ1-4,TGTGCCAGCAGCCAGGAGCGGACAGGGCGTGAAAAACTGTTTTTT,CASSQERTGREKLFF
TRBV11-3,.,few,14,TRBJ2-7,TGTGCCAGCAGCTTATCAGTGAGCTCCTACGAGCAGTACTTC,CASSLSVSSYEQYF
TRBV11-3,TRBD2,.,14,TRBJ2-3,TGTGCCAGCAGCTTTCTAGCGGGAGAAGATACGCAGTATTTT,CASSFLAGEDTQYF
TRBV18,.,.,14,TRBJ2-7,TGTGCCAGCTCACCAGCGTACGACTCCTACGAGCAGTACTTC,CASSPAYDSYEQYF
TRBV28,.,.,14,TRBJ1-2,TGTGCCATCACGAAAGACAGGCTGAACTATGGCTACACCTTC,CAITKDRLNYGYTF
TRBV11-3,TRBD1,medium-sized,14,TRBJ1-2,TGTGCCAGCAACTGGGACAGGACTAACTATGGCTACACCTTC,CASNWDRTNYGYTF
TRBV6-8,.,many,13,TRBJ1-4,TGTGCCAGCAAGGGGGGGGCGTGGGAAAAACTGTTTTTT,CASKGGAWEKLFF
TRBV5-1,.,.,14,TRBJ1-1,TGCGCCAGCAGCTTGGAAAGGGTGAACACTGAAGCTTTCTTT,CASSLERVNTEAFF
TRBV6-8,.,few,12,TRBJ2-3,TGTGCCATCAGTGACTCCACGGATACGCAGTATTTT,CAISDSTDTQYF
TRBV19,TRBD2,.,16,TRBJ2-3,TGTGCCAGTGTTAAAGGGACTAGCGGAGCCACAGATACGCAGTATTTT,CASVKGTSGATDTQYF
TRBV30,.,.,12,TRBJ1-2,TGTGCCTGGAGTTCGCCAGGCCCCCTCCCAACCTTC,CAWSSPGPLPTF
TRBV11-3,TRBD2,medium-sized,19,TRBJ2-5,TGTGCCAGCAGCCACTCTCGTTCTAGCGGGAGAGGAGGAATAGAGACCCAGTACTTC,CASSHSRSSGRGGIETQYF
TRBV2,.,.,15,TRBJ2-2,TGTGCCAGCAGTGAATTTAAGGGGAACACCGGGGAGCTGTTTTTT,CASSEFKGNTGELFF
TRBV11-3,TRBD2,medium-sized,16,TRBJ2-1,TGTGCCAGCAGCTTAGAGGGAGGGCCTTCCTACAATGAGCAGTTCTTC,CASSLEGGPSYNEQFF
TRBV30,TRBD2,few,13,TRBJ2-1,TGTGCCTGGAGTAGCGGGGTATACAATGAGCAGTTCTTC,CAWSSGVYNEQFF
TRBV28,.,.,15,TRBJ1-4,TGTGCCAGCGGGAGCTCAGGGAAAAATAATGAAAAACTGTTTTTT,CASGSSGKNNEKLFF
TRBV28,.,.,14,TRBJ1-4,TGTGCCAGCACGGGGCGTCCTACTAATGAAAAACTGTTTTTT,CASTGRPTNEKLFF
TRBV11-3,TRBD1,.,18,TRBJ1-1,TGTGCCAGCAGCTTATGGGGACAGGGGGAAGTCCAAAACACTGAAGCTTTCTTT,CASSLWGQGEVQNTEAFF
TRBV5-1,TRBD2,once,19,TRBJ2-1,TGCGCCAGCAGCGTTCAGACTAGCGGGAGTCGGCCGAGTTACAATGAGCAGTTCTTC,CASSVQTSGSRPSYNEQFF
TRBV7-5,.,many,17,TRBJ1-1,TGTGCCAGCAGCTTAGACGCTTGGGGGGGACTTGGCACTGAAGCTTTCTTT,CASSLDAWGGLGTEAFF
TRBV6-1,TRBD2,few,15,TRBJ2-7,TGTGCCATCAGTGAAGGACTAGGGGCCTCCTACGAGCAGTACTTC,CAISEGLGASYEQYF
TRBV11-3,TRBD2,many,15,TRBJ2-7,TGTGCCAGCAGCGGAAGACTAGCGGGAGGACACGAGCAGTACTTC,CASSGRLAGGHEQYF
TRBV29-1,TRBD1,.,13,TRBJ2-3,TGCAGCGTGGACAGGGGGTTGACAGATACGCAGTATTTT,CSVDRGLTDTQYF
TRBV6-8,TRBD2,.,13,TRBJ2-1,TGTGCCTCCAGACTAGCGGAGAACAATGAGCAGTTCTTC,CASRLAENNEQFF
TRBV7-8,TRBD1,many,13,TRBJ1-4,TGTGCCAGCAGGCCCGGGACAGCGGAAAAACTGTTTTTT,CASRPGTAEKLFF
TRBV28,.,few,12,TRBJ2-2,TGTGCCAGCAGCCTATTAAGATGGGAGCTGTTTTTT,CASSLLRWELFF
TRBV11-3,.,many,19,TRBJ2-7,TGTGCCAGCAGCTTAGGTTTAGGGCGCCCCGGACCCCTCTCCTACGAGCAGTACTTC,CASSLGLGRPGPLSYEQYF
TRBV6-8,.,few,17,TRBJ2-3,TGTGCCAGCAGTTACTTCGGGTTCGGCCCGGGGACAGATACGCAGTATTTT,CASSYFGFGPGTDTQYF
TRBV19,.,.,14,TRBJ2-4,TGTGCCAGTACCCCCCAGGGGAGCAAAAACATTCAGTACTTC,CASTPQGSKNIQYF
TRBV5-1,TRBD2,large,16,TRBJ2-1,TGCGCCAGCACCGCAAGCGGGAGGGAATTCTACAATGAGCAGTTCTTC,CASTASGREFYNEQFF
TRBV19,.,.,15,TRBJ1-5,TGTGCCAGTAGTATTAGACGGATTTTGAATCAGCCCCAGCATTTT,CASSIRRILNQPQHF
TRBV9,.,many,14,TRBJ1-2,TGTGCCAGCAGCGTCCCCGGATCGAACTATGGCTACACCTTC,CASSVPGSNYGYTF
TRBV14,TRBD2,.,19,TRBJ2-1,TGTGCCAGCAGCCAAGGACTAGCGGGAGGGCCTTTAGGTACTCATGAGCAGTTCTTC,CASSQGLAGGPLGTHEQFF
TRBV6-8,.,medium-sized,14,TRBJ2-1,TGTGCCAGCAGAATGGACACGATGACTAATGAGCAGTTCTTC,CASRMDTMTNEQFF
TRBV11-3,TRBD2,few,14,TRBJ2-1,TGTGCCAGCAGCTCGGGACTACTTTACAATGAGCAGTTCTTC,CASSSGLLYNEQFF
TRBV28,.,few,13,TRBJ2-7,TGTGCCAGCAGAACCAGGGGGGTCGACGAGCAGTACTTC,CASRTRGVDEQYF
TRBV29-1,.,large,14,TRBJ2-3,TGCAGCGTTTATATCGCCAGGGGCACAGATACGCAGTATTTT,CSVYIARGTDTQYF
TRBV9,.,medium-sized,14,TRBJ2-5,TGTGCCAGCAGCGTAGAATCTAATGGGGAGACCCAGTACTTC,CASSVESNGETQYF
TRBV9,.,many,14,TRBJ2-5,TGTGCCAGCAGCGTAGCAGTAGGGGGAGAGACCCAGTACTTC,CASSVAVGGETQYF
TRBV6-8,.,large,15,TRBJ2-6,TGTGCCAGCTCAGGGTTTAACTCTGGGGCCAACGTCCTGACTTTC,CASSGFNSGANVLTF
TRBV6-8,TRBD1,.,15,TRBJ2-3,TGTGCCAGCAGTGACGGACAGGGGGCAACAGATACGCAGTATTTT,CASSDGQGATDTQYF
TRBV12-5,.,large,13,TRBJ2-1,TGTGCCAGCACCGAATTCGGTTACAATGAGCAGTTCTTC,CASTEFGYNEQFF
TRBV28,.,medium-sized,15,TRBJ2-7,TGTGCCAGCACCGATGGGGACATCGTTGACTACGAGCAGTACTTC,CASTDGDIVDYEQYF
TRBV18,TRBD1,.,19,TRBJ1-5,TGTGCCAGCTCACCCCCGGGACAGGGGTTCGGGTCGAGCAATCAGCCCCAGCATTTT,CASSPPGQGFGSSNQPQHF
TRBV28,.,.,17,TRBJ1-2,TGTGCCAGCAGTTTATATGGGACACGGACAACTAACTATGGCTACACCTTC,CASSLYGTRTTNYGYTF
TRBV1,.,many,15,TRBJ1-1,TGCGCCAGCAGCCAAGAATTTATGGTGAACACTGAAGCTTTCTTT,CASSQEFMVNTEAFF
TRBV1,.,.,14,TRBJ1-2,TGCGCCAGCAGCCAAGACAGGGGGCCGTTTGGCTACACCTTC,CASSQDRGPFGYTF
TRBV28,.,medium-sized,13,TRBJ1-2,TGTGCCAGCAGTTTGGGGTCGGCCTATGGCTACACCTTC,CASSLGSAYGYTF
TRBV28,TRBD1,few,18,TRBJ1-4,TGTGCCAGCAGTTCCCACCGGGACAGACGTACAACTAATGAAAAACTGTTTTTT,CASSSHRDRRTTNEKLFF